The next 7 T cell receptor beta chains were all read from a single sample in a study of blood T cell repertoires in COVID-19 (TCRdb year 2020). The protocol used for the library was the immunoSEQ multiplex PCR assay. TCRdb mirrors the immuneACCESS table, restricted to in-frame sequences. Some clones are absent from its copies; in checked studies, under half trace to an unresolved V gene, and the reason for the others is unknown. For this sample the table gives roughly 63,000 clones, of which 60% to 80% were detected only once. Of the sample, roughly 12% falls within the top ten clones. Sequenced input: peripheral blood. The receptor set was obtained from a man at least 80 years old with acute or convalescent COVID-19.

This clone is a singleton in its sample. V gene TRBV14 combines with J gene TRBJ1-2; D call uncertain. CDR1 and CDR2 from the germline V gene are SGHDN and FVKESK. The V and J ends lost 5 bases and 3 bases respectively, with 10 bases between them. The CDR3 is 13 residues long. CDR3 nucleotides: TGTGCCAGCAGCTACAGTGTGGACTATGGCTACACCTTC. It specifies CASSYSVDYGYTF. The full variable domain, its missing parts supplied by reference TRBV14 and TRBJ1-2, is EAGVTQFPSHSVIEKGQTVTLRCDPISGHDNLYWYRRVMGKEIKFLLHFVKESKQDESGMPNNRFLAERTGGTYSTLKVQPAELEDSGVYFCASSYSVDYGYTFGSGTRLTVV.

This rearrangement joins TRBV2 to TRBJ2-2; 9 nucleotides line up with TRBD2. CDR1 SNHLY and CDR2 FYNNEI come from the germline V gene. V was clipped by 6 bases and J by 6 bases; unmatched bases: 2. This CDR3 region has 13 residues. CDR3 in DNA: TGTGCCAGCAGAGGGACTAGCCCCGGGGAGCTGTTTTTT. It is translated as CASRGTSPGELFF.

The chain couples TRBV10-2 to TRBJ2-1; D ambiguous. Germline lookup yields CDR1 WSHSY and CDR2 SAAADI. This CDR3 comprises 11 residues. V lost 3 bases and J 6 bases, leaving 3 bases between the germline ends. CDR3 coding DNA: TGCGCCAGCAGTGACTCCAATGAGCAGTTCTTC. Amino acids: CASSDSNEQFF.

This clone was counted once. The chain links TRBV2 to TRBJ1-2; 8 positions agree with TRBD1. Germline CDR1 reads SNHLY; CDR2 reads FYNNEI. CDR3 length: 16 amino acids. Trimming removed 6 bases from V and 3 bases from J; junction bases left unmatched: 12. This CDR3 reads CASRHSPGQADYGYTF. As DNA, the CDR3 is TGTGCCAGCAGACATTCTCCGGGACAGGCGGACTATGGCTACACCTTC.

The rearrangement links TRBV5-1 to TRBJ2-1; unclear D gene. This CDR3 spans 13 amino acids. Germline V gives CDR1 SGHRS, CDR2 YFSETQ. The V and J ends lost 1 base and 5 bases respectively, with 7 bases between them. The CDR3 DNA is TGCGCCAGCAGCTTGACGACTGACAATGAGCAGTTCTTC. Encoded protein: CASSLTTDNEQFF.

V and J are TRBV5-1 and TRBJ2-1, with TRBD1 matching 7 bases. The CDR3 has 14 amino acids. CDR1 SGHRS and CDR2 YFSETQ come from the germline V gene. J gave up 8 bases and V 4 bases, and 9 bases lay outside the gene matches. The CDR3 DNA sequence: TGCGCCAGCAGCGTAGGACAGGTTTTAGATGAGCAGTTCTTC. It translates to CASSVGQVLDEQFF.

This clone has just a few counts. The chain recombines TRBV28 with TRBJ2-7, with TRBD2 identical over 9 bases. The CDR3 is 16 residues long. The V segment lost 1 base and the J segment 6 bases; nucleotides outside the gene matches: 10. Germline V lookup: CDR1 MDHEN, CDR2 SYDVKM. The CDR3 DNA follows: TGTGCCAGCAGTTTATTCTTGGTAGCGGGAGTATCCGAGCAGTACTTC. This gives the protein CASSLFLVAGVSEQYF.